These 20 T cell receptor beta chains share one sample of origin, sequenced in a study of blood T cells in healthy people across ages. A second roughly 6 to 12 cycle PCR used barcoded and J-beta primers. TCRdb passed the 5' RACE reads through MiXCR, listing each CDR3 protein once. Here the sample spans roughly 1,700,000 distinct CDR3 sequences, 28% being singletons. Sequencing used blood. These TCRs come from a woman in her 30s in good health.

The chain joins TRBV20-1 to TRBJ1-2; D is possibly TRBD1 (5 bases). V lost 3 bases and J 7 bases, leaving 12 bases between the germline ends. Germline V gene sequence: CDR1 DFQATT, CDR2 SNEGSKA (reference sequence). This CDR3 is built from 12 residues. The CDR3 protein is CSARNAGGGYTF. DNA of the CDR3: TGCAGTGCTAGGAACGCGGGGGGTGGCTACACCTTC.

A word on this clonotype: Sequence at one end of the junction differs from germline and may be a read error. The chain employs TRBV28 and TRBJ1-2, with D possibly matching TRBD1 (5 bases). Germline CDR1 and CDR2: MDHEN and SYDVKM. The CDR3 runs to 16 residues. CDR3 in amino acids: CAGSLLFGAANYGYTF. The DNA for the CDR3 is TGTGCCGGCAGTTTGTTATTTGGGGCAGCTAACTATGGCTACACCTTC.

This clonotype was counted at least ten times. V gene TRBV5-1 combines with J gene TRBJ1-6; tentatively, D is TRBD1 (5 bases). This CDR3 region has 16 residues. The germline gives CDR1 SGHRS, CDR2 YFSETQ. Trimming took off 3 bases at V and 6 bases at J, with 16 bases between the two ends. DNA of the CDR3: TGCGCCAGCAGCTCCACCGGCCGACAGATTAATTCACCCCTCCACTTT. This translates into CASSSTGRQINSPLHF.

With respect to this clonotype: One junction end does not reproduce the germline sequence, and a read error may be involved. The chain employs TRBV7-9 and TRBJ1-2; possibly TRBD1 for D (5 bases). The CDR3 is made up of 15 amino acids. The germline gives CDR1 SEHNR, CDR2 FQNEAQ (reference sequence). This CDR3 reads CASSSLVRVNCGYTF. CDR3 DNA sequence: TGTGCCAGCAGCTCGCTCGTCAGGGTGAACTGTGGCTACACCTTC. Full variable domain (outside the CDR3, taken from reference TRBV7-9 and TRBJ1-2): DTGVSQNPRHKITKRGQNVTFRCDPISEHNRLYWYRQTLGQGPEFLTYFQNEAQLEKSRLLSDRFSAERPKGSFSTLEIQRTEQGDSAMYLCASSSLVRVNCGYTFGSGTRLTVV.

The gene calls are TRBV4-1 and TRBJ1-2; D gene uncertain. Germline CDR1 and CDR2: MGHRA and YSYEKL. Trimming cost V 0 bases and J 6 bases, with 8 bases left between them. This CDR3 is 13 amino acids long. The CDR3, as DNA: TGCGCCAGCAGCCAAGAAGGTAGCGATGGCTACACCTTC. Translating it yields CASSQEGSDGYTF.

This clonotype has a count of ten or more. The rearrangement joins TRBV20-1 to TRBJ2-1, with a tentative D call TRBD1 (5 bases). Germline-derived CDR1 and CDR2 are DFQATT and SNEGSKA (reference sequence). The ends were cut back, 6 bases at V and 15 bases at J, with 18 bases in the middle. This CDR3 spans 11 amino acids. In nucleotides, the CDR3 is TGCAGTGCCCACTACAGGCAGGGTCGGTTCTTC. Its translation: CSAHYRQGRFF.

This chain joins TRBV7-9 and TRBJ2-1, with D maybe TRBD2 (5 bases). The J call may be incorrect, as the DNA end agrees better with TRBJ2-7. This CDR3 is 15 amino acids long. In germline, CDR1 is SEHNR, CDR2 FQNEAQ (reference sequence). The CDR3 region has the DNA TGTGCCAGCCTAAGCGGCTTGAGCTCCTACAATGAGCAGTACTTC. Protein product: CASLSGLSSYNEQYF.

The CDR3 DNA is TGTGCCATGCCCGGACAATTTAGCAATCAGCCCCAGCATTTT. Amino acids: CAMPGQFSNQPQHF. The chain links TRBV10-3 to TRBJ1-5; tentatively, D is TRBD1 (5 bases). Germline CDR1 and CDR2: ENHRY and SYGVKD. The V end was cut by 9 bases, the J end by 0 bases, with 12 bases between. This CDR3 comprises 14 residues.

This chain links TRBV5-1 with TRBJ2-7, with 9 nucleotides matching TRBD2. The CDR3 has 16 amino acids. J gave up 3 bases and V 3 bases, and 10 bases lay outside the gene matches. Germline V gives CDR1 SGHRS, CDR2 YFSETQ. The CDR3 DNA reads as TGCGCCAGCAGCTCCCAGTCATTAGCGGGAGTCTACGAGCAGTACTTC. Translated, it gives CASSSQSLAGVYEQYF. Filled out from reference TRBV5-1 and TRBJ2-7, the complete variable domain reads KAGVTQTPRYLIKTRGQQVTLSCSPISGHRSVSWYQQTPGQGLQFLFEYFSETQRNKGNFPGRFSGRQFSNSRSEMNVSTLELGDSALYLCASSSQSLAGVYEQYFGPGTRLTVT.

The sample holds a few counts of this clonotype. The chain has TRBV29-1 and TRBJ2-2; D tentatively fits TRBD1 or TRBD2 (5 bases each). The CDR3 loop spans 13 amino acids. CDR1 is SQVTM, CDR2 ANQGSEA, per germline. Trimming stripped 6 bases from V and 4 bases from J, with 12 bases between. This CDR3 is CSVGTTATGELFF. The DNA of the CDR3 is TGCAGCGTAGGGACCACGGCCACCGGGGAGCTGTTTTTT.

The sample holds a few counts of this clonotype. This sequence joins TRBV15 and TRBJ2-1; 11 positions match TRBD2. CDR3 length: 15 amino acids. V was pared by 0 bases and J by 10 bases, with 5 bases of the junction left unmatched. Germline V lookup: CDR1 LNHNV, CDR2 YYDKDF (reference sequence). The CDR3 DNA follows: TGTGCCACCAGCAGAGAACTAGCGGGAGTCGGGGAGCAGTTCTTC. Amino acid sequence: CATSRELAGVGEQFF.

Notes on this clonotype: Relative to the germline gene, one junction end is altered; a read error may explain this. This chain uses TRBV12-3 or TRBV12-4 with TRBJ2-3; D gene ambiguous. CDR3 length: 12 amino acids. The CDR3 bases are TGTGCCAACAGTGAGAGGACAGATACGCAGTATTTT. The encoded protein is CANSERTDTQYF.

The CDR3 reads CASSFDGLAGWDEQFF. The CDR3 DNA is TGTGCCAGCAGCTTTGATGGGCTAGCGGGATGGGATGAGCAGTTCTTC. This chain connects TRBV7-2 to TRBJ2-1, with 9 nucleotides matching TRBD2. J gave up 8 bases and V 3 bases, and 11 bases lay outside the gene matches. The CDR3 is made up of 16 amino acids. Germline V CDR1 and CDR2: SGHTA, FQGNSA. Based on the CDR3 plus reference TRBV7-2 and TRBJ2-1, the full variable domain is GAGVSQSPSNKVTEKGKDVELRCDPISGHTALYWYRQSLGQGLEFLIYFQGNSAPDKSGLPSDRFSAERTGGSVSTLTIQRTQQEDSAVYLCASSFDGLAGWDEQFFGPGTRLTVL.

This clonotype was found once. This chain links TRBV28 with TRBJ2-1; 8 nucleotides agree with TRBD2. V lost 5 bases and J lost 0; bases outside the gene matches: 9. The CDR3 runs to 17 residues. Germline CDR1 MDHEN, CDR2 SYDVKM. The DNA of the CDR3 is TGTGCCAGCAGTCCCCTTATAGCGGGGCCCTCCTACAATGAGCAGTTCTTC. Its protein product is CASSPLIAGPSYNEQFF.

A few counts support this clonotype. The rearrangement joins TRBV7-2 to TRBJ2-1, with D unclear. Germline-derived CDR1 and CDR2 are SGHTA and FQGNSA. This CDR3 is built from 14 residues. The V end lost 10 bases, the J end lost 8 bases, and 21 bases lay between the germline ends. CDR3 sequence reads: CATGVGSVSDEQFF. Here the CDR3 DNA reads TGTGCCACCGGCGTAGGCAGCGTTTCGGATGAGCAGTTCTTC. The full variable domain, with the rest looked up from reference TRBV7-2 and TRBJ2-1, is GAGVSQSPSNKVTEKGKDVELRCDPISGHTALYWYRQSLGQGLEFLIYFQGNSAPDKSGLPSDRFSAERTGGSVSTLTIQRTQQEDSAVYLCATGVGSVSDEQFFGPGTRLTVL.

This clonotype turned up a few times. V and J are TRBV7-3 and TRBJ2-2; 8 bases agree with TRBD2. Trimming at V came to 1 base and at J to 5 bases, leaving 6 bases not matched to a gene. CDR3 length equals 16 residues. Germline CDR1 is SGHTA and CDR2 is FQGTGA. This CDR3 is CASSLSGGPRTGELFF. The CDR3 DNA sequence: TGTGCCAGCAGCTTAAGCGGGGGGCCCCGTACCGGGGAGCTGTTTTTT.

This clonotype turned up a few times. The chain uses TRBV20-1 and TRBJ2-1, with 8 bases fitting TRBD2. V trimming: 8 bases; J trimming: 5 bases; junction bases outside the gene matches: 17. Germline V gene lookup returns CDR1 DFQATT and CDR2 SNEGSKA (reference sequence). This CDR3 spans 16 amino acids. CDR3 DNA: TGCAGTACAAACCGGGGGTCTAGCGGGCTCCACAATGAGCAGTTCTTC. Its protein product is CSTNRGSSGLHNEQFF.

V gene TRBV20-1 combines with J gene TRBJ2-7; TRBD1 might be the D (6 bases). This CDR3 is built from 13 residues. Germline CDR1 DFQATT, CDR2 SNEGSKA (reference sequence). With 5 bases removed from V and 5 bases from J, the gap between germline ends came to 16 bases. In DNA form, the CDR3 reads TGCAGTGCTTTTGGGACACCGGCAGACGAGCAGTACTTC. Encoded protein: CSAFGTPADEQYF.

This clonotype was seen a handful of times. An end of the junction differs from the germline gene, which may be a read error. The chain is built from TRBV12-3 or TRBV12-4 and TRBJ2-1, with TRBD2 matching 7 bases. The CDR3 totals 19 residues. CDR3: CASGLGLASGRSYYNEQFF. The CDR3 DNA reads as TGTGCCAGCGGTTTGGGTCTGGCTAGCGGTCGGTCCTACTACAATGAGCAGTTCTTC.

This clonotype has a handful of counts. The genes are TRBV5-1 and TRBJ2-5, with TRBD1 matching over 8 bases. CDR1 and CDR2 (germline): SGHRS, YFSETQ. Trimming took 0 bases from V and 0 from J; bases not matched to a gene: 1. The CDR3 sequence is 15 residues long. CDR3 region: CASSLADRDQETQYF. DNA for the CDR3: TGCGCCAGCAGCTTGGCGGACAGGGACCAAGAGACCCAGTACTTC.